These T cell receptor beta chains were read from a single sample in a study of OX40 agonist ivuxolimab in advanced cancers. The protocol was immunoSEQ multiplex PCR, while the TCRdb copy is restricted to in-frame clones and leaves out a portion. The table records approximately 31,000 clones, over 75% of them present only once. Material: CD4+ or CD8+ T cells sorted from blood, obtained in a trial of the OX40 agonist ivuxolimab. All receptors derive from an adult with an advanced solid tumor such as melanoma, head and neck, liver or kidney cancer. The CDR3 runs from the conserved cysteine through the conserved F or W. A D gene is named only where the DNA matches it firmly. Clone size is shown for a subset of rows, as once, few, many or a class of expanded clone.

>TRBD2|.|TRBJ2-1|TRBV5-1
TGCGCCAGCAGCTTGGACCGGGGGACTAGCGGGAGTCCTTATTACAATGAGCAGTTCTTC
CASSLDRGTSGSPYYNEQFF
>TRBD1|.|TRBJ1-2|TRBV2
TGTGCCAGCAGTTGGTCGGGACAGGGGGGGGATGGCTACACCTTC
CASSWSGQGGDGYTF
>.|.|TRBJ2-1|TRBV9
TGTGCCAGCAGCGTAGGTCATGATCTTCATCCGTTCTTC
CASSVGHDLHPFF
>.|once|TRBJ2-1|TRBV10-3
TGTGCCATCAGGGCCCAGAGGGATGAGCAGTTCTTC
CAIRAQRDEQFF
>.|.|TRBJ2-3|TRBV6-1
TGTGCCAGCAAAGCAGGGCTAAGCACAGATACGCAGTATTTT
CASKAGLSTDTQYF
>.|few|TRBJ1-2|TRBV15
TGTGCCACCAGCGGAAACGGCCGTGGCTATGGCTACACCTTC
CATSGNGRGYGYTF
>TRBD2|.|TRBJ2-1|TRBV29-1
TGCAGCGTTGACGGACTAGCGGGATATGATGAGCAGTTCTTC
CSVDGLAGYDEQFF
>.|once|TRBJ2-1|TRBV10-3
TGTGCCATCAGCCCAGACCTGGGCAATGAGCAGTTCTTC
CAISPDLGNEQFF
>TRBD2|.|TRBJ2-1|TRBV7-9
TGTGCCAGCAGCCAAGATGGCGCTAGCGGGAGATATGAGCAGTTCTTC
CASSQDGASGRYEQFF
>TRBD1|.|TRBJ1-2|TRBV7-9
TGTGCCAGCAGCTTAGCCTCGCCAGGGGGTGGCTACACCTTC
CASSLASPGGGYTF
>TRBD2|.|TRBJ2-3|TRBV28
TGTGCCAGCAGTTCCGGGTGGGGACTAGGTAACGCAGATACGCAGTATTTT
CASSSGWGLGNADTQYF
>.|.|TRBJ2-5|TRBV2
TGTGCCAGCAGTGCCGGGAGACTCCAAGAGACCCAGTACTTC
CASSAGRLQETQYF
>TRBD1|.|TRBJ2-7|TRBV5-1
TGCGCCAGCAGCCAAAGGGACAGCTCCTACGAGCAGTACTTC
CASSQRDSSYEQYF
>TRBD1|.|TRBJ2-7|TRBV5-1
TGCGCCAGCAGCTCGTTATCATCGGGACAGCCTTTGGACTACGAGCAGTACTTC
CASSSLSSGQPLDYEQYF
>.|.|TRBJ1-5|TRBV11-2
TGTGCCAGCAGCTTAGACTCCACCGGAGGGCCCCAGCATTTT
CASSLDSTGGPQHF
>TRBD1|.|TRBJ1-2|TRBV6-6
TGTGCCAGCAGTACCCCGGACAGGGGTAACTATGGCTACACCTTC
CASSTPDRGNYGYTF
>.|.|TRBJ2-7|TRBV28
TGTGCCAGCAGTCTGAGGCAGGGGAGCTACGAGCAGTACTTC
CASSLRQGSYEQYF
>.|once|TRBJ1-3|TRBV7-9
TGTGCCAGCAGCCCAGCGGCTGGAAACACCATATATTTT
CASSPAAGNTIYF
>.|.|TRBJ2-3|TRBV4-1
TGCGCCAGCAGCCAAGCCGCAGATACGCAGTATTTT
CASSQAADTQYF
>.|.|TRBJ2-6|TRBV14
TGTGCCAGCAGCCATGACAGCGTCTCTGGGGCCAACGTCCTGACTTTC
CASSHDSVSGANVLTF
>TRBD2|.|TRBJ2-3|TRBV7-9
TGTGCCAGCAGCTTGACCTCCCGGGGGGCAGATACGCAGTATTTT
CASSLTSRGADTQYF
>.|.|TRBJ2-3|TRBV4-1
TGCGCCAGCAGCGCCGGGACTCGCATCACAGATACGCAGTATTTT
CASSAGTRITDTQYF
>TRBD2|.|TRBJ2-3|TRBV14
TGTGCCAGCAGCCGCCTAGCGGGAGGGAGCACAGATACGCAGTATTTT
CASSRLAGGSTDTQYF
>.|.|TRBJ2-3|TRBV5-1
TGCGCCAGCAGCTACGGGACTCCCCCACCGGGGGAGAATTTT
CASSYGTPPPGENF
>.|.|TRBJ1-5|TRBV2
TGTGCCAGCACCTACTCAATACGGGGGAACAATCAGCCCCAGCATTTT
CASTYSIRGNNQPQHF
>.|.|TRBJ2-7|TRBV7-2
TGTGCCAGCAGCTTAGTGAGGGGCCCCTACGAGCAGTACTTC
CASSLVRGPYEQYF
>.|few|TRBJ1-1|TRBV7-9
TGTGCCAGCAGCCCGCAGGAGACCTACACTGAAGCTTTCTTT
CASSPQETYTEAFF
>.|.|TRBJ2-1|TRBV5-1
TGCGCCAGCAGCTTCCCGGGAGTCGACAATGAGCAGTTCTTC
CASSFPGVDNEQFF
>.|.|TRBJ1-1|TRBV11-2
TGTGCCAGCAGCTTAGACCGAGGACAAACCGCTCGGAACACTGAAGCTTTCTTT
CASSLDRGQTARNTEAFF
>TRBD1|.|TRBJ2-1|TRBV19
TGTGCCAGTAGTATACAGGGGGCCTTCAATGAGCAGTTCTTC
CASSIQGAFNEQFF
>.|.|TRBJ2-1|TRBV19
TGTGCCAGTAGGGGTCAGGCTAGCGTCTCCTACAATGAGCAGTTCTTC
CASRGQASVSYNEQFF
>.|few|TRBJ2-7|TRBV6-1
TGTGCCAGCAGTCTGTACACCCTCTACGAGCAGTACTTC
CASSLYTLYEQYF
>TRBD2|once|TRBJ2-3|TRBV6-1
TGTGCCAGCAGTGAAGGATCGGGGGGAGGGGTAGATACGCAGTATTTT
CASSEGSGGGVDTQYF
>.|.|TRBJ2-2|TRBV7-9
TGTGCCAGCAGCTTAACAGGCGGGAACACCGGGGAGCTGTTTTTT
CASSLTGGNTGELFF
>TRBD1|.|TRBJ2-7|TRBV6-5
TGTGCCAGCAGTGACGGACAGGGATTCTACGAGCAGTACTTC
CASSDGQGFYEQYF
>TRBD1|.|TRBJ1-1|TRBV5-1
TGCGCCAGCAGCTTGGACAGGGGGGGATCCACTGAAGCTTTCTTT
CASSLDRGGSTEAFF
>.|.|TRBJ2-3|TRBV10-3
TGTGCCATCAGTGAAGACATCACAGATACGCAGTATTTT
CAISEDITDTQYF
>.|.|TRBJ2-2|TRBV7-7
TGTGCTAGCACCCCGATTGCCCCCACGGGCACCGGGGAGCTGTTTTTT
CASTPIAPTGTGELFF